The clone carrying this T cell receptor beta chain was counted between two and nine times. The source of the sample is a study of cytomegalovirus exposure and HLA in healthy donors. Study information: HLA-typed donors contributed about 85 million unique TCRs, which were held in an early data release.

The germline V gene has CDR1 MNHNS and CDR2 SASEGT. This CDR3 contains 14 residues. The ends were cut back, 6 bases at V and 6 bases at J, with 16 bases in the middle. PCR primers comprised 60 Vbeta and 13 Jbeta primers. TCRdb's copy holds only in-frame clones and misses some; the assay was immunoSEQ multiplex PCR. The table records about 150,000 clones, 82% of them present only once. Sequences were obtained from PBMCs. The chain combines TRBV6-1 with TRBJ2-3; TRBD2 might be the D (5 bases). The receptor's source is a woman between 50 and 59 years old in good health and CMV-seropositive. In nucleotides, the CDR3 is TGTGCCAGCAGGCGGGCAGCCATGGGGGATACGCAGTATTTT. It is translated as CASRRAAMGDTQYF.